This TCR beta chain was identified in a study of shared clonotypes between healthy human individuals. At the level of the study: Donors consisted of a couple of women and three men between 18 and 49.

Between the trimmed V and J ends, which lost 3 bases and 8 bases, there was a span of 16 bases. Germline V gene lookup returns CDR1 KGHSH and CDR2 LQKENI. The CDR3 runs to 14 residues. The authors loaded around 220 ng DNA, roughly 33,000 T cell genomes, into sorted-subset replicate PCRs. Clones were read by immunoSEQ multiplex PCR, and TCRdb kept only the in-frame ones, dropping some. The sample yields about 1 million clones, about 75% seen once. This clone was seen at least ten times. Its antigen is unidentified. Other DNA sequences in this sample translate to the same CDR3. Findings and caveats of the study: Clonotypes not shared had lower generation probabilities than those common to all four donors. There were few donors, and this limited the genetic and exposure-history diversity represented.

V and J are TRBV18 and TRBJ1-2, with D possibly TRBD1 on 5 matching bases. The material sequenced was memory CD4+ T cells sorted from blood. This sample's subset: CD45RA-negative fraction. This clonotype was sampled from a man younger than 35 in good health. The CDR3 here is CASSPGTGDRGYTF. For the CDR3, the DNA is TGTGCCAGCTCACCTGGGACGGGGGATCGGGGCTACACCTTC.